This TCR beta chain was identified during a study of identifying expanded T cells in peripheral blood. Broader study findings: Differentially abundant clones: 0.95 to 1.5 between replicates, roughly 16 at 2 to 3 weeks, under 25 at four.

A remark on this clone: Its cognate antigen is unknown.

Generated by immunoSEQ multiplex PCR, the TCRdb table keeps only in-frame clones and is missing some. The sample holds about 84,000 clones, around 88% seen once. The germline CDR1 and CDR2 sequences are SGHTA and FQGTGA. V dropped 4 bases and J dropped 4; count of bases not matched to a gene: 7. The CDR3 extends over 14 amino acids. The source material was blood. The clonotype comes from a person between 18 and 70 years old in good health. The chain is built from TRBV7-3 and TRBJ2-7; 7 positions agree with TRBD1. CDR3 residues: CASSSPGQMYEQYF. The CDR3, as DNA: TGTGCCAGCAGCTCCCCGGGACAGATGTACGAGCAGTACTTC.